The text below deals with one T cell receptor beta chain. Its antigen is still unknown. These data are taken from a study of T cell repertoires in cytomegalovirus infection. TCRdb used MiXCR to reprocess the reads, holding one entry per CDR3 protein. The data show some 920,000 distinct CDR3 sequences, roughly 31% seen once. This CDR3 region has 12 residues. V dropped 3 bases and J dropped 10 bases, with 10 bases sitting between them. This receptor was taken from a human donor in good health (CMV status not recorded). Some clones in this sample may be carry-over from other donors' samples. Sample: cultured CD8+ T cells from PBMCs, taken from culture after CMV antigen stimulation. This rearrangement joins TRBV12-3 or TRBV12-4 to TRBJ2-1; D is unresolved. This CDR3 is CASSLVNREQFF. The CDR3, as DNA: TGTGCCAGCAGTTTGGTCAATCGGGAGCAGTTCTTC.